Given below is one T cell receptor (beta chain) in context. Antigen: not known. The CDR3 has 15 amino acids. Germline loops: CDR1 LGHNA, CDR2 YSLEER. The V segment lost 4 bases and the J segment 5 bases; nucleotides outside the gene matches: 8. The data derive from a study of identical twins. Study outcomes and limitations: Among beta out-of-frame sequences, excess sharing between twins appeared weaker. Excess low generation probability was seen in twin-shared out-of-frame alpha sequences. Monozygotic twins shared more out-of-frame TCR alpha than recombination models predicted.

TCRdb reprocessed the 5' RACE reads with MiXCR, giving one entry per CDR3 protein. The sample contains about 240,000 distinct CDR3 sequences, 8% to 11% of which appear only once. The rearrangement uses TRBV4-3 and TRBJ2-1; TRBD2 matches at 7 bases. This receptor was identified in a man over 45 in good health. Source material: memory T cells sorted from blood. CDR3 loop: CASSPRLAPNNEQFF. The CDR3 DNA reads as TGCGCCAGCAGCCCCCGACTAGCCCCGAACAATGAGCAGTTCTTC.